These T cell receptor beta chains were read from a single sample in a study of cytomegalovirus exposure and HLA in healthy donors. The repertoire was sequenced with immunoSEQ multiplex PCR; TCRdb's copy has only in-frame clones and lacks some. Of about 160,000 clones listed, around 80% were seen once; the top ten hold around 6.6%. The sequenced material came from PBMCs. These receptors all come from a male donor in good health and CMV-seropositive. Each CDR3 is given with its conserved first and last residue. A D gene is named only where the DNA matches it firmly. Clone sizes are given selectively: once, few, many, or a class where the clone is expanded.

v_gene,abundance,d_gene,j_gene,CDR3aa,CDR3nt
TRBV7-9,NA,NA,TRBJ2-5,CASSSGTQYF,TGTGCCAGCAGCTCCGGGACCCAGTACTTC
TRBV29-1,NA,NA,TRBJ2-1,CSVAVGGAINYNEQFF,TGCAGCGTTGCCGTGGGTGGAGCAATTAACTACAATGAGCAGTTCTTC
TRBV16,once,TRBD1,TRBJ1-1,CASSHFMKTGRTEAFF,TGTGCCAGCAGCCATTTCATGAAGACAGGGAGAACTGAAGCTTTCTTT
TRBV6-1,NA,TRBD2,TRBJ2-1,CASSEASERGYNEQFF,TGTGCCAGCAGTGAAGCAAGCGAGCGGGGTTACAATGAGCAGTTCTTC
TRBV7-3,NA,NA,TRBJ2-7,CASSLGGNYEQYF,TGTGCCAGCAGCTTAGGGGGGAACTACGAGCAGTACTTC
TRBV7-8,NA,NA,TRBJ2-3,CASSLYRAIASTDTQYF,TGTGCCAGCAGCTTATACAGGGCAATTGCTAGCACAGATACGCAGTATTTT
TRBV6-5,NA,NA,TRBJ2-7,CASSYPPGYEQYF,TGTGCCAGCAGTTATCCGCCGGGGTACGAGCAGTACTTC
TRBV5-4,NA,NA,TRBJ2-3,CASSHTLVADTQYF,TGTGCCAGCAGCCACACCCTAGTAGCAGATACGCAGTATTTT
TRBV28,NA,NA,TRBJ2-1,CASNLGGGQGYNEQFF,TGTGCCAGCAACTTAGGGGGGGGGCAGGGCTACAATGAGCAGTTCTTC
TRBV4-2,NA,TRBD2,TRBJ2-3,CASSPPPSGFKADTQYF,TGTGCCAGCAGCCCCCCGCCTAGCGGGTTTAAGGCAGATACGCAGTATTTT
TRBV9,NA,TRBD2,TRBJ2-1,CASSVGVAGVYNEQFF,TGTGCCAGCAGCGTAGGAGTAGCGGGAGTGTACAATGAGCAGTTCTTC
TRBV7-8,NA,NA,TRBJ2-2,CASRRSRRVTTGELFF,TGTGCCAGCAGGCGGAGCCGCAGGGTAACCACCGGGGAGCTGTTTTTT
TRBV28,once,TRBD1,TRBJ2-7,CASSPPDRDGEQYF,TGTGCCAGCAGTCCCCCGGACAGGGATGGGGAGCAGTACTTC
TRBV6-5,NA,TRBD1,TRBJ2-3,CASSSQGVTQYF,TGTGCCAGCAGTTCTCAGGGGGTCACGCAGTATTTT
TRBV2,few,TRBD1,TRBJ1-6,CASRGQGSQSPLHF,TGTGCCAGCAGGGGACAGGGGTCACAATCACCCCTCCACTTT
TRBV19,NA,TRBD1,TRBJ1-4,CASSKGQGGEEKLFF,TGTGCCAGTAGTAAGGGACAGGGGGGCGAGGAAAAACTGTTTTTT
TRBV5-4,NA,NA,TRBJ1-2,CASRRGYGYTF,TGTGCCAGCAGAAGGGGCTATGGCTACACCTTC
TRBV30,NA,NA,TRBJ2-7,CAWRFTRGSYEQYF,TGTGCCTGGAGATTTACCCGGGGCTCCTACGAGCAGTACTTC
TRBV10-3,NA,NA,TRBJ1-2,CAISAQGGYTF,TGTGCCATCAGTGCGCAGGGTGGCTACACCTTC
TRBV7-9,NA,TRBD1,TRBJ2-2,CASSFLAGTGGPTGELFF,TGTGCCAGCAGCTTTTTAGCGGGGACAGGGGGCCCGACCGGGGAGCTGTTTTTT
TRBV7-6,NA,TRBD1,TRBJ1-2,CASSSRDRVYVGGYTF,TGTGCCAGCAGCTCTCGGGACAGGGTGTACGTTGGCGGCTACACCTTC
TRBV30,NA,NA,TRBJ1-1,CAWSRQGNTEAFF,TGTGCCTGGAGTCGGCAGGGGAACACTGAAGCTTTCTTT
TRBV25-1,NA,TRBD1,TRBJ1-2,CASSYSGQGDYGYTF,TGTGCCAGCTCCTACTCGGGACAGGGCGACTATGGCTACACCTTC
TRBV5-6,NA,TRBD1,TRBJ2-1,CASSAYDLTGTGYNEQFF,TGTGCCAGCAGCGCTTATGACCTTACCGGGACAGGGTACAATGAGCAGTTCTTC